This T cell receptor (beta chain) originates from a study of CD8+ T cells in alopecia areata. Across the whole study: Tofacitinib lasted 6 to 18 months, then 6 months off drug. Study-level results: One nonresponder makes the tie between baseline CD8+ expansion and response uncertain. In scalp and blood, many expanded lesional clones persisted during tofacitinib.

A few counts support this clone. Its matching antigen is unknown. Treatment defined: oral pan-JAK inhibitor, 5-10 mg twice daily. Collected material from alopecia areata patients comprised lesional scalp punch biopsies and peripheral blood. Germline-derived CDR1 and CDR2 are SGHVS and FNYEAQ. With 4 bases clipped from V and 6 bases from J, the junction kept 6 bases outside the gene matches. This CDR3 has 16 residues. In each case, RNA was isolated and then reverse transcribed into cDNA as the sequencing template. Here immunoSEQ multiplex PCR was the method, and the copy in TCRdb shows in-frame clones only, minus some. This sample has 200,000 to 250,000 clones; less than 75% occur once, and the top ten carry roughly 1.6%.

The source was CD4+ T cells sorted from blood, collected at week 4, from a patient treated with tofacitinib. This clonotype was sampled from a human donor with alopecia areata. The chain combines TRBV7-6 with TRBJ2-3, with 14 bases fitting TRBD2. CDR3 region: CASSSTSGGATDTQYF. For the CDR3, the DNA is TGTGCCAGCAGCTCGACTAGCGGGGGGGCGACGGATACGCAGTATTTT.